This passage covers 7 T cell receptor beta chains from one sample sequenced in a study of T cell changes during pregnancy in multiple sclerosis. Assay: immunoSEQ multiplex PCR; the TCRdb copy retains only in-frame clones and omits some. The repertoire has around 57,000 clones, approximately 90% of them found once; the top ten carry about 2.5%. Sequencing was performed on peripheral blood, taken in the first trimester of pregnancy. The receptors were gathered from a female donor with multiple sclerosis, enrolled in a pregnancy study.

This chain uses TRBV6-5 with TRBJ2-2, with 10 bases matching TRBD2. Germline loops: CDR1 MNHEY, CDR2 SVGAGI. V dropped 1 base and J dropped 7; count of bases not matched to a gene: 6. This CDR3 is 16 amino acids long. The CDR3 here is CASSYLASGSFGELFF. As DNA, the CDR3 is TGTGCCAGCAGTTACTTGGCTAGCGGGAGTTTCGGGGAGCTGTTTTTT.

The V call is TRBV29-1, the J call TRBJ2-7, with 12 bases fitting TRBD1. Losses at the gene ends were 1 base for V and 5 bases for J; bases not matched to a gene: 3. CDR3 size: 14 residues. Germline CDR1 and CDR2: SQVTM and ANQGSEA. The CDR3 here is CSVEAGTGGHEQYF. CDR3 bases: TGCAGCGTTGAAGCCGGGACAGGGGGCCACGAGCAGTACTTC.

To note about this clone: At one end, the junction sequence differs from germline, possibly due to a read error. The gene calls are TRBV5-1 and TRBJ1-1; 7 bases agree with TRBD1. The CDR3 covers 14 residues. Looked up from germline, CDR1 is SGHRS and CDR2 is YFSETQ. The CDR3 sequence: CASSLSDRTTVAFF. CDR3 sequence (DNA): TGCGCCAGCAGCTTGTCGGACAGGACCACTGTAGCTTTCTTT. Complete variable domain (other parts from reference TRBV5-1 and TRBJ1-1): KAGVTQTPRYLIKTRGQQVTLSCSPISGHRSVSWYQQTPGQGLQFLFEYFSETQRNKGNFPGRFSGRQFSNSRSEMNVSTLELGDSALYLCASSLSDRTTVAFFGQGTRLTVV.

The genes are TRBV2 and TRBJ1-1; D is possibly TRBD1 (6 bases). This CDR3 region has 16 residues. The V gene lost 2 bases and the J gene lost 3 bases, with 16 bases spanning the gap. The germline gives CDR1 SNHLY, CDR2 FYNNEI. For the CDR3, the DNA is TGTGCCAGCAGTGAACTGGCAGGGGTCGGTCACACTGAAGCTTTCTTT. Its protein is CASSELAGVGHTEAFF.

This chain joins TRBV5-6 and TRBJ2-3; 7 bases are a match to TRBD2. The CDR3 totals 14 residues. Germline CDR1 is SGHDT and CDR2 is YYEEEE. After removal of 6 bases from V and 4 bases from J, the junction contained 8 bases not matched to a gene. The CDR3 is CASNPWRGSDTQYF. The CDR3 bases are TGTGCCAGCAACCCCTGGCGGGGGTCAGATACGCAGTATTTT.

The chain couples TRBV10-3 to TRBJ2-7; TRBD1 matches 7 bases. J lost 5 bases, V lost 6 bases, and 10 bases had no gene match. Germline V gene data show CDR1 as ENHRY and CDR2 as SYGVKD. The CDR3 has 14 residues. CDR3 sequence (DNA): TGTGCCATCAGCAATTCCGGGACAGTCCACGAGCAGTACTTC. Its protein product is CAISNSGTVHEQYF.

The chain is built from TRBV6-5 and TRBJ1-4; D gene uncertain. In germline, CDR1 is MNHEY, CDR2 SVGAGI. The CDR3 extends over 14 amino acids. Trimming cost V 8 bases and J 7 bases, with 17 bases left between them. The CDR3 here is CASRGPVMGEKLFF. CDR3 DNA sequence: TGTGCCAGCCGAGGGCCAGTTATGGGTGAAAAACTGTTTTTT.